This T cell receptor (beta chain) was found in a study of T cell clonality in common variable immunodeficiency. Overall study results and limits: Shared TCRbeta clones were fewer between CVID subjects than controls.

The table lists this clone with many counts. Antigen specificity is unknown. The CDR3 goes on 3 residues after the read ends, and that part is filled in from the germline J gene. Equal genomic DNA amounts from CVID and control samples were sequenced. Produced via immunoSEQ multiplex PCR; TCRdb's table is partial and in-frame only. The sample yields 42,000 or so clones, without any singletons. Most patients and controls had Caucasian heritage. The ends were cut back, 2 bases at V and 1 base at J, with 21 bases in the middle. The CDR3 consists of 18 residues. Germline V CDR1 and CDR2: SGHRS, YFSETQ. The source is a person aged 18 to 75 in good health. Sequenced input: peripheral blood mononuclear cells. V and J are TRBV5-1 and TRBJ1-1; perhaps TRBD1 as D (6 bases). The CDR3 bases that were read are TGCGCCAGCAGCTTTGCCCGGGACATTTTAACGCCGAACACTGAA. Its protein is CASSFARDILTPNTE. The entire CDR3 is CASSFARDILTPNTEAFF.